This entry is about one T cell receptor beta chain. Its antigen remains unidentified. Per-base qualities were not stored, and no clone one base away is much larger. Library method: the immunoSEQ multiplex PCR assay. Following the manufacturer's protocol, the hsTCRB Kit was used to amplify rearranged TCR beta chain sequences. TCRB libraries were sequenced on an Illumina MiSeq. The authors' pipeline ran thus. The proprietary platform of the kit vendor was used for demultiplexing, trimming and gene mapping. In its TCRdb copy, this immuneACCESS table keeps in-frame sequences only and misses some clones. Where compared with another copy, unresolved V genes explain less than half of these, and the others have no known cause. D and trimming were read from the DNA, whereas the V and J calls and clone size are those reported in that table. Here the sample has roughly 99,000 clones; roughly 90% occur a single time. The top ten constitute roughly 0.54% of the sample.

CDR1 MDHEN and CDR2 SYDVKM were looked up in the germline V gene. Cut back by 3 bases and 1 base, the V and J ends lie 19 bases apart. The CDR3 holds 18 amino acids from the cysteine to the phenylalanine. The entry retains the CDR3 DNA only, 54 bases that are in frame from base 1. Interpreted using the paper, the time point label stands for: baseline, week 1 (first vaccination visit). In light of the paper, this sample's treatment or condition label describes: pre-vaccination baseline after standard-of-care therapy. Donors had newly diagnosed WHO grade 3 or 4 IDH1-mutant astrocytomas with loss of nuclear ATRX. The samples were drawn from NOA16, a multicentre, single-arm, open-label phase I trial in Germany that tested a mutant IDH1 peptide vaccine in humans for the first time. Visit V03 blood draws served as the baseline sample for immunogenicity testing. Genomic DNA for TCRB sequencing was isolated from EDTA blood with the DNeasy Blood and Tissue Kit.

The sample is drawn from a study of a mutant IDH1 vaccine in newly diagnosed glioma (dated by TCRdb to the early 2020s). Context from the whole study: Of the approximately 32 treated patients, approximately 60% were male and approximately 38% were female, and the mean age was around 40 years. Prior to enrollment, patients had been given standard therapy consisting of radiotherapy alone, temozolomide alone, or radiochemotherapy with temozolomide, with the combination given to most patients. Six visits were used for peripheral blood collection: V03 (baseline), V05, V07, V10, V12 and V13. For exploratory analyses, longitudinal TCRB deep sequencing was carried out in around 24 treated patients wherever samples were available. Results and caveats for the whole study, not just this receptor: PBMC samples for TCRB deep sequencing were selected based on availability. The authors stated that sample limitations prevented analyses of patient blood samples from being reproduced. Immune responses induced by the vaccine were seen in approximately 93% of patients across multiple MHC alleles. No apparent relationship was observed between pseudoprogression and alterations in the top peripheral T cell clonotypes detected by TCRB sequencing.

The sample here was PBMCs, taken from a glioma patient treated with radiotherapy, temozolomide or both. This clonotype was sampled from a woman in her 50s with glioma. The rearranged chain carries TRBV28 and TRBJ1-5; the D segment cannot be called with confidence. The DNA sequence is TGTGCCAGCAGTTTGCTTCCCCGCGGCAGGAGAAGCAATCAGCCCCAGCATTTT. Translated, this gives CASSLLPRGRRSNQPQHF.